Described below is a single T cell receptor (beta chain) sequence and its context. V dropped 1 base and J dropped 0 bases, with 14 bases sitting between them. There are 17 residues in the CDR3. Germline CDR1 is SGHVS and CDR2 is FQNEAQ. Individuals aged roughly 18 to 90 years were recruited from about two dozen US areas. Recovery meant two consecutive negative NP/OP PCR tests, professional clearance, or resolved symptoms. Methods used by the authors: For nucleated cells, counts were estimated from reference gene primer amplification. Assay used: immunoSEQ multiplex PCR; TCRdb lists only in-frame clones, some missing. That table furnishes V, J and clone size, whereas the DNA furnished D and trimming. The sample lists some 300,000 clones, roughly 89% occurring once. This entry is derived from a study of blood T cell repertoires in COVID-19. The overall study: The origin of the acute and convalescent COVID-19 samples was the United States, Italy and Spain.

This rearrangement joins TRBV7-8 to TRBJ2-3, with D uncertain. Sequencing used PBMCs or T cells enriched from blood (not recorded which). The clonotype comes from a woman aged 25-40 years who had recovered from COVID-19. CDR3 loop: CASSLDLVSASTDTQYF. The DNA for the CDR3 is TGTGCCAGCAGCTTAGATCTGGTCAGCGCCAGCACAGATACGCAGTATTTT.